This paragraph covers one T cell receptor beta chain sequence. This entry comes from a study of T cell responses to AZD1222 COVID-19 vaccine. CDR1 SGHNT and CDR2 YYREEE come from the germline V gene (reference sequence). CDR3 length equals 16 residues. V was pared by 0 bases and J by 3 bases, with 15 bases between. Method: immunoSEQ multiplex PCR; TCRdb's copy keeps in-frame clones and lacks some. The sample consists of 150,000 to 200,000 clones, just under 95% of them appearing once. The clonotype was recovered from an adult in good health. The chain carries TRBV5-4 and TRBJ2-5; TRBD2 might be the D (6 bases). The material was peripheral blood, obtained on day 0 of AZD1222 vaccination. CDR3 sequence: CASSLGSRTGEETQYF. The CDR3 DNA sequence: TGTGCCAGCAGCTTGGGGTCGCGGACGGGAGAAGAGACCCAGTACTTC.